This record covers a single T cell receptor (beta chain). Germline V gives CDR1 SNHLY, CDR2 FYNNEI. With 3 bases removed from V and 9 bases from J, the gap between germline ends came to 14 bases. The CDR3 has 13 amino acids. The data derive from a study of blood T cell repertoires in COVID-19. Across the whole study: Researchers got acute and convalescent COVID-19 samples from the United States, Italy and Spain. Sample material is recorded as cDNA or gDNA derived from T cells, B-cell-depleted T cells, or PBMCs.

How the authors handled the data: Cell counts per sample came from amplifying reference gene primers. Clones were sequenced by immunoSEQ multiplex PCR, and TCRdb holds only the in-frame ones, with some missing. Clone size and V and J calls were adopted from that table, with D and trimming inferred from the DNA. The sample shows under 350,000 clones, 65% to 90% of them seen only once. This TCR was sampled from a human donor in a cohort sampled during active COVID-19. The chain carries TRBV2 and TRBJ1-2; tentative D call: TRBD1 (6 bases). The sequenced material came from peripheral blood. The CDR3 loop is CASSEVQGMSYTF. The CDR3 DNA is TGTGCCAGCAGTGAGGTCCAGGGGATGAGCTACACCTTC.